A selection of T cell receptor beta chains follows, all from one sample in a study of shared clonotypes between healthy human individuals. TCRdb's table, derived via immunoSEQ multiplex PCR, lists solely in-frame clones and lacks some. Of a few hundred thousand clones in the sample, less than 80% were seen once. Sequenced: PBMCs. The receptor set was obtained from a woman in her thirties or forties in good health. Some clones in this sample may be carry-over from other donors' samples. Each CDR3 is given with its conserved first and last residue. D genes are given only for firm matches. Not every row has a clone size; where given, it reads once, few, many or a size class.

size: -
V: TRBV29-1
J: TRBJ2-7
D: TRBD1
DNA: TGCAGCGTACCGGGACAGGGCACCTACGAGCAGTACTTC
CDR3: CSVPGQGTYEQYF

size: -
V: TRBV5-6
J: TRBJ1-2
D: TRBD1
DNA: TGTGCCAGCAGCTTGGGGGACAGGGCAGGTGCTGGCTACACCTTC
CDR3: CASSLGDRAGAGYTF

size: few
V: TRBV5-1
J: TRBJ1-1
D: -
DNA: TGCGCCAGCAGGGCGGGAGAATGGACTGAAGCTTTCTTT
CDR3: CASRAGEWTEAFF

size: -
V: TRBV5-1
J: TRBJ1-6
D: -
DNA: TGCGCCAGCAGCCTGGGGGCAGTAAATTCACCCCTCCACTTT
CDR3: CASSLGAVNSPLHF

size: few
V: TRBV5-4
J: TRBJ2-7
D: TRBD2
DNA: TGTGCCAGCAGCACATGGACTAGCGGGACGCACGAGCAGTACTTC
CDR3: CASSTWTSGTHEQYF

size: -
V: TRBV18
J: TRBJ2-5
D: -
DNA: TGTGCCAGCTCACCGGGGTTGGAGACCCAGTACTTC
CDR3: CASSPGLETQYF

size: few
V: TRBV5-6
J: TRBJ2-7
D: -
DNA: TGTGCCAGCAGCTTGGCGGCCACGCGTGAGCAGTACTTC
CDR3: CASSLAATREQYF

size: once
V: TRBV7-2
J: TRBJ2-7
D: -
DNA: TGTGCCAGCAGCTCCGGCCCGGCAAGCTCCTACGAGCAGTACTTC
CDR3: CASSSGPASSYEQYF

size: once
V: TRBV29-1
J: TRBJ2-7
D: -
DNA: TGCAGCGTTGAAGTCCCTGGGCTGGCCTACGAGCAGTACTTC
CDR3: CSVEVPGLAYEQYF

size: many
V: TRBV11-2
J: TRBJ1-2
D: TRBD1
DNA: TGTGCCAGCAGCCCGACAGGGAACTATGGCTACACCTTC
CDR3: CASSPTGNYGYTF

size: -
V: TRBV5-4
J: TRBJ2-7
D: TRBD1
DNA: TGTGCCAGCAGCGGAGTAGGGACAGGAACCTCCTACGAGCAGTACTTC
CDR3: CASSGVGTGTSYEQYF

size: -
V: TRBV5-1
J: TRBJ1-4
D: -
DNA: TGCGCCAGCAGCCGACAGACAACTAATGAAAAACTGTTTTTT
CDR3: CASSRQTTNEKLFF

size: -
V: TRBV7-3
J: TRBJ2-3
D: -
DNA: TGTGCCAGCAGCCCGGCGAGCACAGATACGCAGTATTTT
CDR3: CASSPASTDTQYF

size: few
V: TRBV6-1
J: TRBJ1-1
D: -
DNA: TGTGCCAGCAGTCCCGATTTTATGAACACTGAAGCTTTCTTT
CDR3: CASSPDFMNTEAFF

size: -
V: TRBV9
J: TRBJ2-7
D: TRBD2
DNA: TGTGCCAGCAGCCTTACAGGGACTAGCGTAAACGAGCAGTACTTC
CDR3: CASSLTGTSVNEQYF

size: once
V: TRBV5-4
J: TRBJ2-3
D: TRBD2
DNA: TGTGCCAGCAGCTTCGGGGGGAGCGGCACAGATACGCAGTATTTT
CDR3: CASSFGGSGTDTQYF

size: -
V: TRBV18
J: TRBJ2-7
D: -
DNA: TGTGCCAGCTCACCGAGTGGGCGGGACTACGAGCAGTACTTC
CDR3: CASSPSGRDYEQYF

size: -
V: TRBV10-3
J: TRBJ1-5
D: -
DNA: TGTGCCATCAGTGAGCGCGGGCATCAGCCCCAGCATTTT
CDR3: CAISERGHQPQHF

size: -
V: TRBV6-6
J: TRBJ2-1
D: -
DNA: TGTGCCAGCAGCTCCAGGGCGGATGAGCAGTTCTTC
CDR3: CASSSRADEQFF

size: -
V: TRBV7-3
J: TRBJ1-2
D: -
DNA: TGTGCCAGCAGTCTGAACCTACAGCGCCTGTTAGGCTACACCTTC
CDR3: CASSLNLQRLLGYTF

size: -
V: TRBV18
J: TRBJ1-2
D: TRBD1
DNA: TGTGCCAGCTCACCAGACAGGGACCCGCATGGCTACACCTTC
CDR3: CASSPDRDPHGYTF

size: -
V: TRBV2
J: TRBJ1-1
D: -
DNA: TGTGCCAGCAGTGTGGGACCGCCTATGAACACTGAAGCTTTCTTT
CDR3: CASSVGPPMNTEAFF

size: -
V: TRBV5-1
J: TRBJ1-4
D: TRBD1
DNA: TGCGCCAGCAGGAGACAGGGTATTACTAATGAAAAACTGTTTTTT
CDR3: CASRRQGITNEKLFF

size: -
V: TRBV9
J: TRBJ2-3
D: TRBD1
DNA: TGTGCCAGCAGCGTCGGGGCCGGGACAGGGAGAGTGGGTACGCAGTATTTT
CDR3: CASSVGAGTGRVGTQYF

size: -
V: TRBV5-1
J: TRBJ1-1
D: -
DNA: TGCGCCAGCAGCGACCCGAGAGGAAGCACTGAAGCTTTCTTT
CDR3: CASSDPRGSTEAFF

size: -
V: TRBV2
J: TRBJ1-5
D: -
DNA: TGTGCCAGCAGGGCGACGGTTCACAATCAGCCCCAGCATTTT
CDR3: CASRATVHNQPQHF

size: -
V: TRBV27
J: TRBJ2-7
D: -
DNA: TGTGCCAGCAGTTTATTTTTGGGGCGGACCTACGAGCAGTACTTC
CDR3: CASSLFLGRTYEQYF

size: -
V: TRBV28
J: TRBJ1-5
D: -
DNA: TGTGCCAGCACCCTCCCGGGGGTTCAGCCCCAGCATTTT
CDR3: CASTLPGVQPQHF

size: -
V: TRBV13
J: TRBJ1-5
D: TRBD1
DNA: TGTGCCAGCAGCTTAGGCCTAGGGACAGGGAATGGGCAGCCCCAGCATTTT
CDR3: CASSLGLGTGNGQPQHF